Below, one TCR beta chain is given with its context. Sequencing was performed with immunoSEQ multiplex PCR; in TCRdb, only in-frame clones are kept and a portion is missing. The table has approximately 110,000 clones, over 70% seen once; the top ten hold 1.5% to 1.9%. This entry belongs to a study of blood T cell repertoires in COVID-19. The receptor's source is a man aged 50-60 years with acute or convalescent COVID-19. Sequenced input: peripheral blood.

The DNA of the CDR3 is TGCGCCAGCAGCCCAGGAGGGGGCGGGGTCGGCAATGAGCAGTTCTTC. It is translated as CASSPGGGGVGNEQFF. The chain carries TRBV5-1 and TRBJ2-1; the D gene is possibly TRBD1 (7 bases). V lost 4 bases and J 6 bases, leaving 20 bases between the germline ends. Germline V gene sequence: CDR1 SGHRS, CDR2 YFSETQ. The CDR3 totals 16 residues.